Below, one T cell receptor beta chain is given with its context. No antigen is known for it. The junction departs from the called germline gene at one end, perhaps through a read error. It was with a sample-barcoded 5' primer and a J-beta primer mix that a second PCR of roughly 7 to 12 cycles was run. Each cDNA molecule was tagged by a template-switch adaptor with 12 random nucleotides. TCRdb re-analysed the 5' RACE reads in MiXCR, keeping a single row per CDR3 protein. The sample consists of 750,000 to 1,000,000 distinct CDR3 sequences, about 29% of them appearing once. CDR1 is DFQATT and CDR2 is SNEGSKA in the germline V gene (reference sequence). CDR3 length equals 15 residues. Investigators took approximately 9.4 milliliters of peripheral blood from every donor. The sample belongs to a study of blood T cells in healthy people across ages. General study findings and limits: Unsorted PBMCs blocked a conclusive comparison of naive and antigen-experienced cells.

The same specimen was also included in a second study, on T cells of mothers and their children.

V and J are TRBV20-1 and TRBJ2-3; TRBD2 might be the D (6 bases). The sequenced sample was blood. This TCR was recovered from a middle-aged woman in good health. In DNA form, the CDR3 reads TGCAATGCTCATCCCAGACTCGGAGGGTCAGATACGCAGTATTTT. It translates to CNAHPRLGGSDTQYF.